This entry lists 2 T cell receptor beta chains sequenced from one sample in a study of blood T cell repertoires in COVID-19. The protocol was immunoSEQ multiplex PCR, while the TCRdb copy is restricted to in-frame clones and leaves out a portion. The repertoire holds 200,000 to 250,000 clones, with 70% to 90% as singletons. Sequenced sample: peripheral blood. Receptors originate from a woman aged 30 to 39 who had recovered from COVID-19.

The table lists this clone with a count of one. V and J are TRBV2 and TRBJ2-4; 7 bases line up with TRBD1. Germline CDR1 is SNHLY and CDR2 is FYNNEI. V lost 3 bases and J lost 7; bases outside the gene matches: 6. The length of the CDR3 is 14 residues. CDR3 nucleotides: TGTGCCAGCAGTGAGGCGGGCAGGGGGAACATTCAGTACTTC. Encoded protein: CASSEAGRGNIQYF.

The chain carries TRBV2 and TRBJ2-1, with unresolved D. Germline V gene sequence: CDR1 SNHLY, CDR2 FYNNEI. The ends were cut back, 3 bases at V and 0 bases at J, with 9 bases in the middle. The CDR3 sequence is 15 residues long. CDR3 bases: TGTGCCAGCAGTGACAGTGCCAGCTCCTACAATGAGCAGTTCTTC. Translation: CASSDSASSYNEQFF.